This T cell receptor beta chain was sequenced during a study of blood T cell repertoires in COVID-19 (dated by TCRdb to 2020 to 2022). General notes on the study: Collaborator samples came from the United States, Italy and Spain and covered acute and convalescent phases of COVID-19. The material from the prospective study consisted of cDNA or gDNA derived from T cells, B-cell-depleted T cells, or PBMCs. Deeply sampled blood TCRbeta repertoires from subjects exposed to, actively infected with, or recovered from COVID-19 were included in the dataset. A freely available public database, intended as a resource for researchers studying the immune response to SARS-CoV-2, is where the repertoires were released. The samples were drawn from the first 160 participants of the ongoing ImmuneRACE study and from about 1,200 subjects provided by 6 global collaborators. The sample metadata nearly always contained a de-identified subject ID, COVID-19 status, age in years and sex. HLA class I and class II types, where available, came from metadata supplied by the sample provider rather than from assay-based typing. General study outcomes and caveats: The quantity of clinical and demographic metadata differed by source and by participant and was supplied without curation.

The collaborating institutions used their own protocols to collect whole blood in K2EDTA tubes. For TCRbeta analysis, collaborators shipped samples as frozen whole blood, isolated PBMCs, or DNA extracted from either of those sample types. TCRbeta CDR3 regions were amplified from genomic DNA using the immunoSEQ Assay, a bias-controlled multiplex PCR. The paper's processing steps were these. Within the assay, amplification of reference gene primers was used to estimate how many nucleated cells each sample contained. To quantify the absolute abundance of each unique TCRbeta CDR3 rearrangement, sequence reads were collapsed and filtered. For each sample, productive Simpson clonality was calculated by taking the square root of Simpson's diversity index across productive rearrangements. TCRdb carries this immuneACCESS record with in-frame sequences only. Its versions omit some clonotypes, under half of them owing to an unresolved V gene in the studies checked, with the rest unexplained. Clone size and V and J calls were adopted from that table, with D and trimming inferred from the DNA. The sample table records approximately 180,000 clones; approximately 88% of these occur just once. The ten largest account for 1.6% of the sample.

Note on this clone: The antigen it recognizes is unknown. Within one base of it there is no much larger clone, and no base qualities were kept.

The CDR3, cysteine through phenylalanine, is 16 amino acids long. The read is trimmed to its CDR3 DNA, 48 bases read in frame from base 1. CDR1 and CDR2, per the germline V gene (reference sequence), are SEHNR and FQNEAQ. V drops 0 bases and J drops 4 bases, leaving 12 bases in between. The sample taken for sequencing was peripheral blood. The sequence was collected from a woman aged 45 to 65 with acute or convalescent COVID-19. The rearrangement combines TRBV7-9 with TRBJ1-4, and the D gene may be TRBD1, 5 bases matching. The CDR3 reads CASSLARGIINEKLFF. The DNA reads TGTGCCAGCAGCTTAGCGCGGGGGATTATTAATGAAAAACTGTTTTTT.